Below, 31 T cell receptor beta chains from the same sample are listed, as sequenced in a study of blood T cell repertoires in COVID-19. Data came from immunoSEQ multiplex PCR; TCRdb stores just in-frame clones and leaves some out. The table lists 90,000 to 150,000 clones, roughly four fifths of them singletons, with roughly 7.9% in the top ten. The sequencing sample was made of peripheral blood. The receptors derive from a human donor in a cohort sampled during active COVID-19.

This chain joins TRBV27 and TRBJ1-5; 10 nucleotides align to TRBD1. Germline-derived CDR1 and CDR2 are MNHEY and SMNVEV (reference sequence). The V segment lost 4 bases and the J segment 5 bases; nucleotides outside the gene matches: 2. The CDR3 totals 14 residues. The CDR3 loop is CASSWGQGHQPQHF. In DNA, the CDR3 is TGTGCCAGCAGTTGGGGACAGGGGCATCAGCCCCAGCATTTT.

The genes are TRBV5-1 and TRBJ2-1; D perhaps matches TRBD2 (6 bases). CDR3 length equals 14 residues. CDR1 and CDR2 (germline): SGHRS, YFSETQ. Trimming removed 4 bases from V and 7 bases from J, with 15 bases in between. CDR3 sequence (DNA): TGCGCCAGCAGCCAGTCGGGAGCTGAGAATGAGCAGTTCTTC. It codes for CASSQSGAENEQFF.

The CDR3 region is CASSLGQGGLDEQYF. CDR3 nucleotides: TGTGCCAGCAGCTTGGGGCAGGGAGGCCTGGACGAGCAGTACTTC. This chain uses TRBV5-5 with TRBJ2-7; D is possibly TRBD2 (6 bases). This CDR3 comprises 15 residues. CDR1 is SGHKS, CDR2 YYEKEE, per germline (reference sequence). The V end was cut by 0 bases, the J end by 5 bases, with 15 bases between.

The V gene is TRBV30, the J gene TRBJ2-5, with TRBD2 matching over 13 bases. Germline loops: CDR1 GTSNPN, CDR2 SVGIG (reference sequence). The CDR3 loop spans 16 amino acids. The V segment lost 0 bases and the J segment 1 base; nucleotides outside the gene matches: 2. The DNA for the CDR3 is TGTGCCTGGAGTGTAGGGACTAGCGGGGCCCAAGAGACCCAGTACTTC. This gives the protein CAWSVGTSGAQETQYF.

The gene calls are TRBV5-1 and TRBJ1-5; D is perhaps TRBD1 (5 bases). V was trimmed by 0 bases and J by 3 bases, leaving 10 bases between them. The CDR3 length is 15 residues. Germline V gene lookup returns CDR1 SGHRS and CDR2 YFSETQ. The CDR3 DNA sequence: TGCGCCAGCAGCTTGGTCGGGGACTCCAATCAGCCCCAGCATTTT. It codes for CASSLVGDSNQPQHF.

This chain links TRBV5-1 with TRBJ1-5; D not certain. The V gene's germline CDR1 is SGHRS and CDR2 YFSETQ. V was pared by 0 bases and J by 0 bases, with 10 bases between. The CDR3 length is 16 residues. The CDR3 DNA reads TGCGCCAGCAGCTTGGACCTTACAGATAGCAATCAGCCCCAGCATTTT. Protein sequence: CASSLDLTDSNQPQHF.

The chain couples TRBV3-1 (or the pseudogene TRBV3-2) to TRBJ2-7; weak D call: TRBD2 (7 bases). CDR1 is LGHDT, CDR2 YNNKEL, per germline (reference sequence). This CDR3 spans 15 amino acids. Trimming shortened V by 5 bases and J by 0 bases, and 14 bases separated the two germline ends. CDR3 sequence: CASSGLGGPSYEQYF. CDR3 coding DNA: TGTGCCAGCAGCGGCCTCGGGGGGCCCTCCTACGAGCAGTACTTC.

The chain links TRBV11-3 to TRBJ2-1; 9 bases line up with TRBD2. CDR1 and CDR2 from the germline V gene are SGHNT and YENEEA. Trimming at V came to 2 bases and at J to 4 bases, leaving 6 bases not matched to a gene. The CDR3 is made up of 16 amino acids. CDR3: CASSLKASGAYNEQFF. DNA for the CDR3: TGTGCCAGCAGCTTAAAAGCTAGCGGGGCTTACAATGAGCAGTTCTTC.

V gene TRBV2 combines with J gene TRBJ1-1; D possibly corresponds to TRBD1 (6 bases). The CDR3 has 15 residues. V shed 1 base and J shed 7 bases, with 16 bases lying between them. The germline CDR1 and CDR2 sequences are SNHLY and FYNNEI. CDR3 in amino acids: CASSEEGGGHSEAFF. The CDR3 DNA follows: TGTGCCAGCAGTGAAGAAGGGGGGGGACACAGTGAAGCTTTCTTT.

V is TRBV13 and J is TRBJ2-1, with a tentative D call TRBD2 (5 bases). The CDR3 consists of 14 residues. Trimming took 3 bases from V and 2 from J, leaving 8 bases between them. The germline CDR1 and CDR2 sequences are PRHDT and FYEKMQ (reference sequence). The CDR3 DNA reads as TGTGCCAGCAGCTTGGGAGCGGCCTACAATGAGCAGTTCTTC. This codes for CASSLGAAYNEQFF.

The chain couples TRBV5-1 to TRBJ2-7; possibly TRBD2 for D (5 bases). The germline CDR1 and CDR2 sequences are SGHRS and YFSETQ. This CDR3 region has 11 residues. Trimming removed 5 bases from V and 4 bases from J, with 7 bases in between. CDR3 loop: CASSGGYEQYF. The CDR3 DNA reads TGCGCCAGCAGTGGAGGATACGAGCAGTACTTC.

Here the CDR3 DNA reads TGTGCCAGCAGCTTGGGGTCGGGACAGGGTGTTAACGAGCAGTACTTC. This translates into CASSLGSGQGVNEQYF. V gene TRBV5-6 combines with J gene TRBJ2-7; 9 bases are shared with TRBD1. The CDR3 is 16 amino acids. The germline CDR1 and CDR2 sequences are SGHDT and YYEEEE. Trimming took 0 bases from V and 5 from J; bases not matched to a gene: 9.

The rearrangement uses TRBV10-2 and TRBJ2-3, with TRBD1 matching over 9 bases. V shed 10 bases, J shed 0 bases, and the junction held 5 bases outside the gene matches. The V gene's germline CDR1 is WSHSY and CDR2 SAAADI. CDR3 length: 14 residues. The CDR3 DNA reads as TGCGCCATACGGACAGGGGCAAGCACAGATACGCAGTATTTT. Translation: CAIRTGASTDTQYF.

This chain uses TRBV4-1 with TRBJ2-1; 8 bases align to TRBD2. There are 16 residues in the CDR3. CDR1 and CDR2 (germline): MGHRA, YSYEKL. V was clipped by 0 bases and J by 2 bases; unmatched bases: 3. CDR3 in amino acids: CASSQEQAGAYNEQFF. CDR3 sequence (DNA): TGCGCCAGCAGCCAAGAACAAGCGGGGGCCTACAATGAGCAGTTCTTC.

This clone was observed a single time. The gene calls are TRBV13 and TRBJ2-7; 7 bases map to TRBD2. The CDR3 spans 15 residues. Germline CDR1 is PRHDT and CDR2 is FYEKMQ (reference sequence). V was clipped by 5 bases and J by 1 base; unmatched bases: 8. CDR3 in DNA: TGTGCCAGCAGCCAACGCGGGAGTAGGTCCTACGAGCAGTACTTC. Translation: CASSQRGSRSYEQYF.

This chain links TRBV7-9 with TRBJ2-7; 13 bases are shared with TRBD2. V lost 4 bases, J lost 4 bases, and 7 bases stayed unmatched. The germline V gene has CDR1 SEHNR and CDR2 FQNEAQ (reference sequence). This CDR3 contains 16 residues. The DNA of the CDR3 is TGTGCCAGCAGCTCCCGGACTAGCGGGAGAGGTTACGAGCAGTACTTC. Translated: CASSSRTSGRGYEQYF.

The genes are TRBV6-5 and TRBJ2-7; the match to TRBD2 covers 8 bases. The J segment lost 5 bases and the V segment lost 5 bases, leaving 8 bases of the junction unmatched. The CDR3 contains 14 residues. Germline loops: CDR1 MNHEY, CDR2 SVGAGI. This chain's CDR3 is CASSLGLEWDEQYF. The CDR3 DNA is TGTGCCAGCAGTCTGGGACTAGAGTGGGACGAGCAGTACTTC.

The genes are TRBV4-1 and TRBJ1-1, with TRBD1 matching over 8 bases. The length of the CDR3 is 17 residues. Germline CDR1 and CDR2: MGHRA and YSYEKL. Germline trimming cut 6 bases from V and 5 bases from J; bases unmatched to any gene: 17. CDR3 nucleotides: TGCGCCAGCAGTCCTTCCGACGGGACAGGCTTTGGTACTGAAGCTTTCTTT. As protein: CASSPSDGTGFGTEAFF.

CDR3 in DNA: TGTGCCAGCAGCGAGAGACAGGGTCGCTCCTACGAGCAGTACTTC. Protein: CASSERQGRSYEQYF. The rearrangement uses TRBV7-8 and TRBJ2-7; 7 bases line up with TRBD1. The CDR3 is 15 residues long. The germline V gene encodes CDR1 SGHVS and CDR2 FQNEAQ. Unmatched junction bases numbered 7, after V lost 5 bases and J lost 0 bases.

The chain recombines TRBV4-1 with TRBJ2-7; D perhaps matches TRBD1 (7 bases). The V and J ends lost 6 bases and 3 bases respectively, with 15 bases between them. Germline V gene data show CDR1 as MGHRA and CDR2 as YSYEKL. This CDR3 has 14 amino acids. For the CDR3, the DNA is TGCGCCAGCAGTCAAAACAGGGGAGGCTACGAGCAGTACTTC. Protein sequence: CASSQNRGGYEQYF.

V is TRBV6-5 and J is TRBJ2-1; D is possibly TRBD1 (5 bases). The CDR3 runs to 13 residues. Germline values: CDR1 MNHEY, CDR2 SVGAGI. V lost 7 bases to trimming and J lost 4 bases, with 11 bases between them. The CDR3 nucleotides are TGTGCCAGCATGAAGCCAGGGTACAATGAGCAGTTCTTC. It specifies CASMKPGYNEQFF.

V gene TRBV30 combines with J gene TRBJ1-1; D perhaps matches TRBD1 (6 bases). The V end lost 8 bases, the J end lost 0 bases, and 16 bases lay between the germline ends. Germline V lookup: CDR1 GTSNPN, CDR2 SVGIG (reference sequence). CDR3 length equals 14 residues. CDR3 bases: TGTGCCACACACAGGGAATCCATGAACACTGAAGCTTTCTTT. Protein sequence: CATHRESMNTEAFF.

CDR3: CASSSNRGNTIYF. Written as DNA, the CDR3 is TGTGCCAGCAGTTCGAACAGGGGGAACACCATATATTTT. The rearrangement joins TRBV27 to TRBJ1-3; 8 nucleotides line up with TRBD1. The ends lost 4 bases at V and 7 bases at J; junction bases unmatched: 3. The CDR3 loop spans 13 amino acids. Germline V gene data show CDR1 as MNHEY and CDR2 as SMNVEV (reference sequence).

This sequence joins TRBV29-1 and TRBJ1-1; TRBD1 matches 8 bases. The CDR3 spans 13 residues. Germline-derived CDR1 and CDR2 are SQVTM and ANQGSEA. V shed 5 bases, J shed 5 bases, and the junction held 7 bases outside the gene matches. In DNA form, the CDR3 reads TGCAGCGTTAGGACAGGGCTCGAGACTGAAGCTTTCTTT. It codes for CSVRTGLETEAFF.

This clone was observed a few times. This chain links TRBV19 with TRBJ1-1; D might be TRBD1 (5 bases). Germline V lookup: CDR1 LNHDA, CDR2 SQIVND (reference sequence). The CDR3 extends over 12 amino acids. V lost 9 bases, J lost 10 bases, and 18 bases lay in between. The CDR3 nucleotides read TGTGCCAGCCACAACCAAGACAGCCTAGCTTTCTTT. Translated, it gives CASHNQDSLAFF.

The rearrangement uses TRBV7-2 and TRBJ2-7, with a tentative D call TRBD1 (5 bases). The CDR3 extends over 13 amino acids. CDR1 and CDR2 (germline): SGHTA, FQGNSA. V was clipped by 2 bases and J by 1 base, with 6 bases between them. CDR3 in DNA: TGTGCCAGCAGCTTAAGACAGTCCTACGAGCAGTACTTC. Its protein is CASSLRQSYEQYF.

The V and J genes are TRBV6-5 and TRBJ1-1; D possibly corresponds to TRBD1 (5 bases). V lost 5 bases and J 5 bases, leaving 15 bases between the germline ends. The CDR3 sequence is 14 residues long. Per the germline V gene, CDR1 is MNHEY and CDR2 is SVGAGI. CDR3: CASSNKGVRTEAFF. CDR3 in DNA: TGTGCCAGCAGTAACAAAGGGGTGAGGACTGAAGCTTTCTTT.

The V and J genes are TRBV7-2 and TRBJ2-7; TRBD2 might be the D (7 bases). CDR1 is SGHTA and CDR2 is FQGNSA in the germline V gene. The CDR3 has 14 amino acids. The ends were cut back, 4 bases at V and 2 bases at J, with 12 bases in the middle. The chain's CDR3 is CASSSAGGPYEQYF. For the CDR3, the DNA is TGTGCCAGCAGCTCTGCCGGGGGGCCCTACGAGCAGTACTTC.

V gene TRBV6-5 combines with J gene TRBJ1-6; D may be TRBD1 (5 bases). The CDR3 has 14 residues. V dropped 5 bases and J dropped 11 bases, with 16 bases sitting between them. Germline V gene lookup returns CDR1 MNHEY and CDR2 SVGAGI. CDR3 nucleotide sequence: TGTGCCAGCAGTCGCCTAACAGGAAAGACACCCCTCCACTTT. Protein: CASSRLTGKTPLHF.

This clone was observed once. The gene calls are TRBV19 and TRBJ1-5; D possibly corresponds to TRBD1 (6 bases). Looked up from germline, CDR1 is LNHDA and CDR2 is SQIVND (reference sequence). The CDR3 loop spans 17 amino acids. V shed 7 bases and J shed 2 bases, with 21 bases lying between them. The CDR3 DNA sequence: TGTGCCAGTACCCCGGGGGGGGGCGTTACGGGCAATCAGCCCCAGCATTTT. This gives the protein CASTPGGGVTGNQPQHF.

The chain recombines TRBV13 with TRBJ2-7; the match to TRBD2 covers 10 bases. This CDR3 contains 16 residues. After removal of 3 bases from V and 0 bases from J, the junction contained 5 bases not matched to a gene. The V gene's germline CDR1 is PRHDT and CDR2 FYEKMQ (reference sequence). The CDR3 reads CASSLASGGSSYEQYF. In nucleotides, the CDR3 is TGTGCCAGCAGCTTGGCTAGCGGGGGCTCCTCCTACGAGCAGTACTTC.